The rows below give T cell receptor beta chains drawn from one sample of a study of T cells expressing NK-cell markers. Reprocessing the 5' RACE reads, TCRdb reports a single entry for every CDR3 protein and omits DNA. This repertoire includes about 440,000 distinct CDR3 sequences. The sample was blood T cells: a sorted CD56 or NKG2C T cell subset, CD4+ or CD8+ T cells, or bulk PBMC T cells (not recorded which). These receptors all stem from a woman between 18 and 70 years old in good health. Each CDR3 is given with its conserved first and last residue. The order of the fields is V gene, J gene, clone size, CDR3 protein. Only some rows state a clone size, as once, few, many or a class for expanded clones.

>TRBV6-5|TRBJ2-3|NA
CASSLTDESTDTQYF
>TRBV20-1|TRBJ1-1|NA
CSARPGRLERHTEAFF
>TRBV6-5|TRBJ2-1|NA
CASSYSRLTGGRNEQFF
>TRBV2|TRBJ2-1|NA
CASSFGTDSYNEQFF
>TRBV19|TRBJ1-1|NA
CASSRRTGNTEAFF
>TRBV7-6|TRBJ2-7|NA
CASSLTTSPYEQYF
>TRBV5-6|TRBJ2-4|NA
CASGGIAKNIQYF
>TRBV5-1|TRBJ2-7|large
CASSLVWGPTYEQYF
>TRBV20-1|TRBJ2-3|NA
CSARGQRTSTDTQYF
>TRBV18|TRBJ2-2|NA
CASSSGLAGGPDTGELFF
>TRBV12-3/TRBV12-4|TRBJ2-3|NA
CASIKDGRTDTQYF
>TRBV6-4|TRBJ2-3|NA
CASSDSGDTQYF
>TRBV20-1|TRBJ2-3|NA
CSYSGNGGFADTQYF
>TRBV7-2|TRBJ2-5|NA
CASSLGVRGLATQYF
>TRBV18|TRBJ2-3|NA
CASSPSLDTDTQYF
>TRBV5-4|TRBJ2-1|NA
CASSFRDREEQFF
>TRBV7-2|TRBJ2-1|NA
CASSPTGIRNEQFF
>TRBV6-5|TRBJ2-5|NA
CASSYSVLSGGPQETQYF
>TRBV7-2|TRBJ2-2|NA
CASSFPLGELFF
>TRBV6-6|TRBJ2-4|NA
CASSPDRSIQYF
>TRBV5-8|TRBJ2-5|NA
CASSLQTGLRETQYF
>TRBV20-1|TRBJ1-5|NA
CSARDRGSNQPQHF
>TRBV25-1|TRBJ2-1|NA
CASSESASGGWEQFF
>TRBV5-5|TRBJ2-1|NA
CASSLGQSSSYNEQFF
>TRBV7-7|TRBJ2-5|NA
CASSLGPVRTQYF